This TCR beta chain is drawn from a study of PD-L1 blockade in urothelial cancer. Across the study: When blood samples were assessed, the median T cell count was around 150,000.

Time point indicated: pretreatment peripheral blood. Each patient contributed between 1 and 8 total time points of blood mononuclear cells, pretreatment and during treatment. With respect to this clone: Its antigen is unidentified.

Overall study findings and caveats: Survival was better when pretreatment blood TCR clonality fell below the median.

CDR1 SQVTM and CDR2 ANQGSEA come from the germline V gene. The trim removed 4 bases at V and 5 bases at J, leaving 6 bases unmatched. The CDR3 loop spans 13 amino acids. The repertoire was sequenced with immunoSEQ multiplex PCR; TCRdb's copy has only in-frame clones and lacks some. The sample has 130,000 or so clones, roughly 84% seen once. The sample in question was PBMCs, obtained around atezolizumab (anti-PD-L1) treatment. The chain couples TRBV29-1 to TRBJ2-7; 9 nucleotides align to TRBD1. The receptor was derived from a man aged 50-59 years with urothelial cancer. This CDR3 reads CSVVDRGFNEQYF. The DNA for the CDR3 is TGCAGCGTTGTTGACAGGGGGTTCAACGAGCAGTACTTC.